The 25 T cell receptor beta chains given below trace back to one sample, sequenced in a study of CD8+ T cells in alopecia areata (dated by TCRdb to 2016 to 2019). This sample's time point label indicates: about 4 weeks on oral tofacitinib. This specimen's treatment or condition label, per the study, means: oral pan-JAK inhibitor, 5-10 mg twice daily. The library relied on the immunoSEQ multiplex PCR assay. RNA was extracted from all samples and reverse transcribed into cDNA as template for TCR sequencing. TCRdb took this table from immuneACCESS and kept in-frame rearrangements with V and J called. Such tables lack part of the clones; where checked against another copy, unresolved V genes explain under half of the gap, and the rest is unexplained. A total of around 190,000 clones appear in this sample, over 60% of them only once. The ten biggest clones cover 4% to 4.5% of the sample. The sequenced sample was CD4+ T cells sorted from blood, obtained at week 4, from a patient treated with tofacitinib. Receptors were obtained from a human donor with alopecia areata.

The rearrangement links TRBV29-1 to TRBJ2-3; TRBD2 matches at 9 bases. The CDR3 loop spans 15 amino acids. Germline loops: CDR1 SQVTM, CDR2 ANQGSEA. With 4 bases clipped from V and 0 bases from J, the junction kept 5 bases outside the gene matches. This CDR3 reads CSVGMTSGSTDTQYF. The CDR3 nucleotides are TGCAGCGTTGGGATGACTAGCGGAAGCACAGATACGCAGTATTTT.

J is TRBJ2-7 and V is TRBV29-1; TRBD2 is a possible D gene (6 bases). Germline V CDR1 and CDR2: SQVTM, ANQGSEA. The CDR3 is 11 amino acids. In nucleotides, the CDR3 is TGCTCCGGAGGGCTCCTCTACGAGCAGTACTTC. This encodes CSGGLLYEQYF.

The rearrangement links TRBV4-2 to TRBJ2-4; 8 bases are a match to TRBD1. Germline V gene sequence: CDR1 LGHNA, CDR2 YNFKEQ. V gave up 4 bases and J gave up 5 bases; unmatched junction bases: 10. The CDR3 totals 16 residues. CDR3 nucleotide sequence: TGTGCCAGCAGCCCCGGCCGGGACAGGACCCAAAACATTCAGTACTTC. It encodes CASSPGRDRTQNIQYF.

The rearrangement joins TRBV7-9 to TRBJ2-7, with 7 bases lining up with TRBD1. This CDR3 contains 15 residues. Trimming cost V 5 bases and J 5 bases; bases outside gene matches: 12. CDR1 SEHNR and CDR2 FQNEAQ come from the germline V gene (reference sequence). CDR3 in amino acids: CASSPPDRIVDEQYF. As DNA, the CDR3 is TGTGCCAGCAGCCCTCCGGACAGGATTGTAGACGAGCAGTACTTC.

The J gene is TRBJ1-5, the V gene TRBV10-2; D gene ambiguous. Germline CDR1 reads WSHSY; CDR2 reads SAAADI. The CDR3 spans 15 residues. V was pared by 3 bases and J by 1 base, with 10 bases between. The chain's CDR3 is CASSESRASNQPQHF. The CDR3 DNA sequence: TGCGCCAGCAGTGAATCTCGAGCGAGCAATCAGCCCCAGCATTTT.

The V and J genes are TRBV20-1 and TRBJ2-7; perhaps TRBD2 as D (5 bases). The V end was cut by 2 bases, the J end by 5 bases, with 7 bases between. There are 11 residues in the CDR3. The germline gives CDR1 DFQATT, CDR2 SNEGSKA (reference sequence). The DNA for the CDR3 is TGCAGTGCTAGAAGCGGAAACGAGCAGTACTTC. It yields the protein CSARSGNEQYF.

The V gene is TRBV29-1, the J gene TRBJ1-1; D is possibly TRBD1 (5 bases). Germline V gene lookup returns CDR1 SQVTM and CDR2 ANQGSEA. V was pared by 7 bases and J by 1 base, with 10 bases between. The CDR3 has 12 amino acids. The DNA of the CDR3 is TGCAGCGGATGGGACGGGAACACTGAAGCTTTCTTT. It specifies CSGWDGNTEAFF.

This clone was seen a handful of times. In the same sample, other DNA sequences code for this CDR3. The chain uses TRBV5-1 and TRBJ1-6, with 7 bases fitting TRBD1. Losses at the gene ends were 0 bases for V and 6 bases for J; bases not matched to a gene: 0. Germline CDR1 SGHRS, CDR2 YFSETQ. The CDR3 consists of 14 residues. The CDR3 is CASSLGQGNSPLHF. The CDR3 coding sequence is TGCGCCAGCAGCTTGGGACAGGGTAATTCACCCCTCCACTTT. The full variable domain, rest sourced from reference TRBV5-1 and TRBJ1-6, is KAGVTQTPRYLIKTRGQQVTLSCSPISGHRSVSWYQQTPGQGLQFLFEYFSETQRNKGNFPGRFSGRQFSNSRSEMNVSTLELGDSALYLCASSLGQGNSPLHFGNGTRLTVT.

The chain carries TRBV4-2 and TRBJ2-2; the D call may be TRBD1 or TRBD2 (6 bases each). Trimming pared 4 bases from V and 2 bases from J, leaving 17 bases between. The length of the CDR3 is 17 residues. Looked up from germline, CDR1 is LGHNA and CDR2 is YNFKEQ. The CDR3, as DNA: TGTGCCAGCAGCCGAGAGGGGGGTCCAATTAACACCGGGGAGCTGTTTTTT. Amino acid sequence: CASSREGGPINTGELFF.

The CDR3 loop reads CAWSGYGPEDEFF. The DNA of the CDR3 is TGTGCCTGGAGTGGGTATGGGCCGGAGGACGAGTTCTTC. V gene TRBV30 combines with J gene TRBJ2-1; possible D gene TRBD2, 5 bases. CDR3 length equals 13 residues. V was cut by 1 base and J by 14 bases, with 18 bases left in between. Germline loops: CDR1 GTSNPN, CDR2 SVGIG (reference sequence).

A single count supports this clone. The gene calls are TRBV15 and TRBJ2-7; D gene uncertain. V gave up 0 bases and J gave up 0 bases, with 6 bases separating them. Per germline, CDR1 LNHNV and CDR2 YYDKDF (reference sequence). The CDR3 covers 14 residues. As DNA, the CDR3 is TGTGCCACCAGCAGAGAGAGGAACTCCTACGAGCAGTACTTC. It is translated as CATSRERNSYEQYF.

The CDR3 nucleotides are TGTGCCAGCAGCGTAGAAGGGGGCACTGAAGCTTTCTTT. It is translated as CASSVEGGTEAFF. V gene TRBV9 combines with J gene TRBJ1-1; D possibly corresponds to TRBD1 (6 bases). Germline CDR1 SGDLS, CDR2 YYNGEE. Deletions cut 0 bases from V and 4 bases from J, with 7 bases between. The CDR3 length is 13 residues. The full variable domain, its missing parts supplied by reference TRBV9 and TRBJ1-1, is DSGVTQTPKHLITATGQRVTLRCSPRSGDLSVYWYQQSLDQGLQFLIQYYNGEERAKGNILERFSAQQFPDLHSELNLSSLELGDSALYFCASSVEGGTEAFFGQGTRLTVV.

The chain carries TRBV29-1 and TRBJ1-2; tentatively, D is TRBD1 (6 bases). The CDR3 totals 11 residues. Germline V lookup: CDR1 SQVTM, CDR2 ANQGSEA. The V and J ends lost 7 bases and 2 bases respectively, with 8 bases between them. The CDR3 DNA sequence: TGCAGCGCTGGACAGAACTATGGCTACACCTTC. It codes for CSAGQNYGYTF.

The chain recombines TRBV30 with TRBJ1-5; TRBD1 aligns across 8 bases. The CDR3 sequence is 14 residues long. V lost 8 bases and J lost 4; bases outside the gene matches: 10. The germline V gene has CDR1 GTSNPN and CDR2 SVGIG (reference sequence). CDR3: CASTGGSRNQPQHF. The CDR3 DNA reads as TGTGCCAGCACAGGGGGAAGTAGGAATCAGCCCCAGCATTTT.

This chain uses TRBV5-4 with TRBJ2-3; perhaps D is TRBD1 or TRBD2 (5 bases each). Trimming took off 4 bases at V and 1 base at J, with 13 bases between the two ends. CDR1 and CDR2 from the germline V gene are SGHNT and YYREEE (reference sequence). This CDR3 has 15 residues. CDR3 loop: CASSLRDLGTDTQYF. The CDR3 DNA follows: TGTGCCAGCAGCCTCCGGGACCTCGGCACAGATACGCAGTATTTT. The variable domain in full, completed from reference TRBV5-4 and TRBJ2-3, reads ETGVTQSPTHLIKTRGQQVTLRCSSQSGHNTVSWYQQALGQGPQFIFQYYREEENGRGNFPPRFSGLQFPNYSSELNVNALELDDSALYLCASSLRDLGTDTQYFGPGTRLTVL.

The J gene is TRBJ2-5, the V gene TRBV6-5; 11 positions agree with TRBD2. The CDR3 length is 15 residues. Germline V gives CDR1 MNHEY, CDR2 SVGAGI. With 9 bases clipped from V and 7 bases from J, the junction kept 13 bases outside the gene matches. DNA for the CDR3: TGTGCCAGTCAACTAGCGGGGGCCCCCAAGGGGACCCAGTACTTC. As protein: CASQLAGAPKGTQYF.

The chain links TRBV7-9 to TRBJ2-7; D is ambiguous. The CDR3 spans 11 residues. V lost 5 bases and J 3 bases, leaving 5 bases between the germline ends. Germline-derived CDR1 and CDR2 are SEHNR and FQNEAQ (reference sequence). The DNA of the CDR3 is TGTGCCAGCAGCGGCATCTACGAGCAGTACTTC. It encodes CASSGIYEQYF. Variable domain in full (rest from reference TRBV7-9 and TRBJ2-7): DTGVSQNPRHKITKRGQNVTFRCDPISEHNRLYWYRQTLGQGPEFLTYFQNEAQLEKSRLLSDRFSAERPKGSFSTLEIQRTEQGDSAMYLCASSGIYEQYFGPGTRLTVT.

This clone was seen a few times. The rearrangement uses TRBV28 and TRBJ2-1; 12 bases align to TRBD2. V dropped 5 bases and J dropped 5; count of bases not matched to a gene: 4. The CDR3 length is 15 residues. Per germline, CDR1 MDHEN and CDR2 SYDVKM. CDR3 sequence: CASSPTSGGHNEQFF. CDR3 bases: TGTGCCAGCAGTCCCACTAGCGGGGGGCACAATGAGCAGTTCTTC.

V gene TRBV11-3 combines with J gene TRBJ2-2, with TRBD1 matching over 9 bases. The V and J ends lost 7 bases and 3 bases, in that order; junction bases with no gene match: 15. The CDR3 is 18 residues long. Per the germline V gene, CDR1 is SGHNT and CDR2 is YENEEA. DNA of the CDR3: TGTGCCAGCACGCCGGGACAGGGAGTTATCGGCGACACCGGGGAGCTGTTTTTT. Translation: CASTPGQGVIGDTGELFF.

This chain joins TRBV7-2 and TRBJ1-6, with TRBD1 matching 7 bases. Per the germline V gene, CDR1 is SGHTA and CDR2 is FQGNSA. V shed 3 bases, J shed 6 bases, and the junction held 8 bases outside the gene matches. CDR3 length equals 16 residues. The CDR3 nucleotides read TGTGCCAGCAGCTTGACCGGACAGGATGGTAATTCACCCCTCCACTTT. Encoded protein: CASSLTGQDGNSPLHF.

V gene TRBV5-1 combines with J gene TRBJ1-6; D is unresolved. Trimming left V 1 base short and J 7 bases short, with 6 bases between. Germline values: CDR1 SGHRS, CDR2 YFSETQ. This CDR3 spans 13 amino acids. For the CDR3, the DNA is TGCGCCAGCAGCTTGAATGAGAATTCACCCCTCCACTTT. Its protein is CASSLNENSPLHF.

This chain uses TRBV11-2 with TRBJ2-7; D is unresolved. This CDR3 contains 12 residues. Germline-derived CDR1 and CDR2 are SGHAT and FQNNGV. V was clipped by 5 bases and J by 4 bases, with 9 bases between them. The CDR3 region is CASSNPPYEQYF. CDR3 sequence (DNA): TGTGCCAGCAGCAACCCACCATACGAGCAGTACTTC.

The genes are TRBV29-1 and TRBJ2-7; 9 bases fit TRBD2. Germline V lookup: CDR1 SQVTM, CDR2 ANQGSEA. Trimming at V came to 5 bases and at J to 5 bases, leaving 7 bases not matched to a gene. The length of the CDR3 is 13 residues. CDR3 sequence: CSVSLAGWNEQYF. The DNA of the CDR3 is TGCAGCGTTTCCCTAGCGGGGTGGAACGAGCAGTACTTC.

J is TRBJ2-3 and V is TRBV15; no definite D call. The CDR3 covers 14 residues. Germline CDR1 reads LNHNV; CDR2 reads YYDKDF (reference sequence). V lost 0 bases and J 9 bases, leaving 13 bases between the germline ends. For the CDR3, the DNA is TGTGCCACCAGCAGAGATTCGGCCGGAGTGACGCAGTATTTT. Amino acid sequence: CATSRDSAGVTQYF.

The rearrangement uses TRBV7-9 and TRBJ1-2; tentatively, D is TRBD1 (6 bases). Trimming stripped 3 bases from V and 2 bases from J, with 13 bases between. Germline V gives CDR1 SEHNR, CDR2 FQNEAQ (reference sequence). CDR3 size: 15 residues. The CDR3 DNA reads TGTGCCAGCAGCTTTGGACAGAATCCCAACTATGGCTACACCTTC. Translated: CASSFGQNPNYGYTF.